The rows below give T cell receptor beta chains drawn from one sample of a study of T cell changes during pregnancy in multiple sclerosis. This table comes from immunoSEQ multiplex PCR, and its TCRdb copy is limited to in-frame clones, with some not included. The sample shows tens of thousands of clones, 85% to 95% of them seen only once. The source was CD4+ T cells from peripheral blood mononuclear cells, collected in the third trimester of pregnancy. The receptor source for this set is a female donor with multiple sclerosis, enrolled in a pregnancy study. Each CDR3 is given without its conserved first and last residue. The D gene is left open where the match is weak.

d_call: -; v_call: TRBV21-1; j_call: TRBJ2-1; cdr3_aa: ASSKTSGSNEQF
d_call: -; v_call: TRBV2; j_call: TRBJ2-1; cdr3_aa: ASRPMSSYNEQF
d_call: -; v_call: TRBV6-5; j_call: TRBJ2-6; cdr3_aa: ASSARSGANVLT
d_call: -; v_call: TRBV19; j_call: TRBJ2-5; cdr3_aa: ASSIRGIETQY
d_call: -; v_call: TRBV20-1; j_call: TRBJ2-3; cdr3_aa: SASRLETQY
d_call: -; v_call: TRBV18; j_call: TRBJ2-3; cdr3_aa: ASSPGAADTQY
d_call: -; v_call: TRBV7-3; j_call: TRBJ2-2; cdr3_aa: ASSFVNTGELF
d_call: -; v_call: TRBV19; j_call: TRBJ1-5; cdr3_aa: ASSTQGRGGQPQH
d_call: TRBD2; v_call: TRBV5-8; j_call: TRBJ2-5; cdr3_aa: ASSSYRLAGYQETQY
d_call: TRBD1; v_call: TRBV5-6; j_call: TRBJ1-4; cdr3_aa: ASSLTGATNEKLF
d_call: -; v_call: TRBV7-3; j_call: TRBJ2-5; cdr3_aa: ASSSSTKETQY
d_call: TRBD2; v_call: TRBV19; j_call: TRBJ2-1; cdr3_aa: ASGTYVGGRGGEQF
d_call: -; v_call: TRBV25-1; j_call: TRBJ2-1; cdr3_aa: ASSEVPGLTRVEQF
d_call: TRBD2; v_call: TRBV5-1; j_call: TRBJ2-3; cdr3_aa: ASSLGSAEAGRNTDTQY
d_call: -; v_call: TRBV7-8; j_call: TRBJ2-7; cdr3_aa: ASSLALSPGKIVYEQY
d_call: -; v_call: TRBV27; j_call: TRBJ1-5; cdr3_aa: ASSLRGNQPQH